This TCR beta chain was captured by sequencing in a study of blood T cell repertoires in COVID-19. Across the whole study: There were acute and convalescent COVID-19 samples, and they came from the United States, Italy and Spain. T cells, B-cell-depleted T cells, or PBMCs provided the cDNA or gDNA that served as material.

The CDR3 has 14 amino acids. V was trimmed by 2 bases and J by 3 bases, leaving 11 bases between them. Germline V CDR1 and CDR2: LGHNA, YSLEER. In the source study's methods: Amplification with reference gene primers provided the estimates of nucleated cell counts. Libraries were prepared by immunoSEQ multiplex PCR; TCRdb keeps only in-frame clonotypes and omits some of them. The V and J calls and clone size were taken over from that table, and D and trimming were inferred from the DNA. This sample yields a few hundred thousand clones, of which around 85% are seen a single time; 6.2% belongs to the top ten.

The sequencing sample was made of peripheral blood. The rearrangement links TRBV4-3 to TRBJ2-7; maybe TRBD1 (5 bases). This receptor was obtained from a man in his 60s with acute or convalescent COVID-19. CDR3 amino acids: CASSQNQGYYEQYF. CDR3 coding DNA: TGCGCCAGCAGCCAAAACCAGGGTTACTACGAGCAGTACTTC.